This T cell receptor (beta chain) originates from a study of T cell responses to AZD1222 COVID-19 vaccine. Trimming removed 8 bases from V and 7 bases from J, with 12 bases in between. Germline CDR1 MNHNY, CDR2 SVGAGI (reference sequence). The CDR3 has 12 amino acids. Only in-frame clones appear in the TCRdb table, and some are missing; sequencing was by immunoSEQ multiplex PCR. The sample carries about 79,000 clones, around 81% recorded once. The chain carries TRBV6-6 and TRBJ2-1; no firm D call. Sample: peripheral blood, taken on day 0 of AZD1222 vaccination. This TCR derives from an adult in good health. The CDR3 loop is CASEGRSNEQFF. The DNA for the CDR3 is TGTGCCAGCGAAGGCCGAAGTAATGAGCAGTTCTTC.